The present T cell receptor (beta chain) was sequenced within a study of cytotoxic CD8 clonotypes in ibrutinib-treated CLL. Study conclusions and caveats: Collection times varied between progressing and sustained-remission patients.

As regards this clone: The antigen is unknown. A far larger clone is just one base off, so this is likely a read error. This CDR3 is also generated by other DNA sequences in the sample.

This CDR3 comprises 12 residues. Trimming cost V 2 bases and J 1 base, with 2 bases left between them. Germline lookup yields CDR1 SGHAT and CDR2 FQNNGV. The repertoire was sequenced with immunoSEQ multiplex PCR; TCRdb's copy has only in-frame clones and lacks some. The repertoire consists of approximately 26,000 clones, with approximately 71% occurring once and the leading ten covering under 50%. The source was PBMCs, collected after 12 months of ibrutinib treatment. This clonotype originated in a human donor with chronic lymphocytic leukemia. V and J are TRBV11-2 and TRBJ1-1; D is undetermined. In nucleotides, the CDR3 is TGTGCCAGCAGCTTACAGAACACTGAAGCTTTCTTT. This encodes CASSLQNTEAFF. Together with reference TRBV11-2 and TRBJ1-1, the CDR3 gives the full variable domain: EAGVAQSPRYKIIEKRQSVAFWCNPISGHATLYWYQQILGQGPKLLIQFQNNGVVDDSQLPKDRFSAERLKGVDSTLKIQPAKLEDSAVYLCASSLQNTEAFFGQGTRLTVV.